This T cell receptor (beta chain) originates from a study of blood T cell repertoires in COVID-19. Clones were sequenced by immunoSEQ multiplex PCR, and TCRdb holds only the in-frame ones, with some missing. The sample has about 68,000 clones; around 91% are singletons. There are 14 residues in the CDR3. V lost 4 bases and J lost 4, with 11 bases in between. Germline CDR1 and CDR2: MGHRA and YSYEKL. The receptor was isolated from a man aged 50 or older with COVID-19, enrolled during active disease. The chain joins TRBV4-1 to TRBJ1-3; D is uncertain. The sequenced material came from peripheral blood. The CDR3, as DNA: TGCGCCAGCAGCCCCCGGGTACCCGGAAACACCATATATTTT. Its protein product is CASSPRVPGNTIYF.